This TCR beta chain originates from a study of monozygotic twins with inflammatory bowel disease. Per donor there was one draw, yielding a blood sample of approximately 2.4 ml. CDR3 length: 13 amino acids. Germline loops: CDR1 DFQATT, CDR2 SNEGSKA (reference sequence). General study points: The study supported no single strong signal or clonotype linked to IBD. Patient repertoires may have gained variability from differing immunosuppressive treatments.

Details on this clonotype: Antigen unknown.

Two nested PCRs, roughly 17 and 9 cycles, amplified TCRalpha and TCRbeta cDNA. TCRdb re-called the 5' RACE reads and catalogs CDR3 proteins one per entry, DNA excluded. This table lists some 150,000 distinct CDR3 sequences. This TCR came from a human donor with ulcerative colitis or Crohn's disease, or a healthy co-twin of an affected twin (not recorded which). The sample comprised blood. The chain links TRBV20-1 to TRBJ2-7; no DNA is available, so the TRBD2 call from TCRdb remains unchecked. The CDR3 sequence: CSGLAGDSYEQYF.